This TCR beta chain emerged from a study of T cells in localized non-small cell lung cancer. The germline CDR1 and CDR2 sequences are SGHDN and FVKESK. The CDR3 has 15 residues. The V end lost 0 bases, the J end lost 0 bases, and 7 bases lay between the germline ends. The protocol was immunoSEQ multiplex PCR, while the TCRdb copy is restricted to in-frame clones and leaves out a portion. The sample lists approximately 83,000 clones, approximately 91% seen once, with over 4% in the top ten. The chain links TRBV14 to TRBJ2-3; D gene uncertain. The sequence came from a woman aged 35-70 years with stage II squamous cell lung carcinoma. The starting material was PBMCs, obtained before any cancer treatment. CDR3 amino acids: CASSQDLPSTDTQYF. DNA of the CDR3: TGTGCCAGCAGCCAAGATCTTCCGAGCACAGATACGCAGTATTTT.